This T cell receptor beta chain comes out of a study of blood T cell repertoires in COVID-19. The V end was cut by 3 bases, the J end by 3 bases, with 21 bases between. This CDR3 has 17 amino acids. Germline lookup yields CDR1 KGHSH and CDR2 LQKENI. Per the original methods: Reference gene primer amplification in the assay estimated nucleated cell counts. Only in-frame clones appear in the TCRdb table, and some are missing; sequencing was by immunoSEQ multiplex PCR. V and J calls and clone size come straight from that table; D and trimming were deduced from the DNA. The sample includes 150,000 to 250,000 clones, about 85% of them seen just once. Participants, about 18 to 90 years old, spanned around 25 US areas. Cohort placement rested on clinical history that participants reported themselves. Recovered Cohort 3 donors showed two negative PCRs, clearance, or symptom resolution.

The genes are TRBV18 and TRBJ2-7; D unclear. Sequenced sample: PBMCs or T cells enriched from blood (not recorded which). This sequence originates from a woman in her thirties who had recovered from COVID-19. CDR3: CASSPSSLSRPGYEQYF. DNA of the CDR3: TGTGCCAGCTCACCGTCATCGCTCAGTCGACCGGGCTACGAGCAGTACTTC. The full variable domain, in which reference TRBV18 and TRBJ2-7 provide the parts outside the CDR3, is NAGVMQNPRHLVRRRGQEARLRCSPMKGHSHVYWYRQLPEEGLKFMVYLQKENIIDESGMPKERFSAEFPKEGPSILRIQQVVRGDSAAYFCASSPSSLSRPGYEQYFGPGTRLTVT.